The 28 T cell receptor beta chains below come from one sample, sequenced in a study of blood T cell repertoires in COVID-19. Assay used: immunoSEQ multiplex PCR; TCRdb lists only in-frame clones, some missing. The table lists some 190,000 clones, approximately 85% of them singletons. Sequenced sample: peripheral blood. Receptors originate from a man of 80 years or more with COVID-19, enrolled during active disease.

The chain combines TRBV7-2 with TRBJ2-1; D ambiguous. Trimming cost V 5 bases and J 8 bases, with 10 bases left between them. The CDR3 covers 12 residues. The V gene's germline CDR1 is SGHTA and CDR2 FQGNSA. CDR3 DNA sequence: TGTGCCAGCAGCCGTACACGGGATGAGCAGTTCTTC. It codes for CASSRTRDEQFF.

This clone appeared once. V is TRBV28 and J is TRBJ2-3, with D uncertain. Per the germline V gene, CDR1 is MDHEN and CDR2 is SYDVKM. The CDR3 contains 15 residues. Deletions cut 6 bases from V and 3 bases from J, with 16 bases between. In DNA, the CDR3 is TGTGCCAGCAGGCCTACTGCGTCGAGGACAGATACGCAGTATTTT. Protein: CASRPTASRTDTQYF.

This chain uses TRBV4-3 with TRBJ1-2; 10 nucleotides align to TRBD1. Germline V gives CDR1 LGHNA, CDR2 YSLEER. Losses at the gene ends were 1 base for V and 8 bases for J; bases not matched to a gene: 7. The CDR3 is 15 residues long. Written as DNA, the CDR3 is TGCGCCAGCAGCCAAGTCATCGACAGGGGGCAGGGCTACACCTTC. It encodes CASSQVIDRGQGYTF.

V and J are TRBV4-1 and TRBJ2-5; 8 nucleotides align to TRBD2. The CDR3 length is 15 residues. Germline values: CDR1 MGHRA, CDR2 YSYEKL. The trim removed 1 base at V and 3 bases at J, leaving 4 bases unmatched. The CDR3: CASSQGVAGKETQYF. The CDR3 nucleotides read TGCGCCAGCAGCCAAGGGGTAGCGGGGAAAGAGACCCAGTACTTC.

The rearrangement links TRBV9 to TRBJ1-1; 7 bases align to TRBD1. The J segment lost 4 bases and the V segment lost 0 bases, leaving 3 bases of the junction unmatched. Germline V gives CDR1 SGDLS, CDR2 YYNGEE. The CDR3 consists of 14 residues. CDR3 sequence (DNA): TGTGCCAGCAGCGTAGAGGCAGGGGGCACTGAAGCTTTCTTT. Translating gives CASSVEAGGTEAFF.

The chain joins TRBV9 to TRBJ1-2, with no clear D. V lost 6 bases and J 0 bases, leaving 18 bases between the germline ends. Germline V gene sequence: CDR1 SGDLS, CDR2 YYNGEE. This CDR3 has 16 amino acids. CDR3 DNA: TGTGCCAGCACCCCCACCCCCAAGGCGGCTAACTATGGCTACACCTTC. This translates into CASTPTPKAANYGYTF.

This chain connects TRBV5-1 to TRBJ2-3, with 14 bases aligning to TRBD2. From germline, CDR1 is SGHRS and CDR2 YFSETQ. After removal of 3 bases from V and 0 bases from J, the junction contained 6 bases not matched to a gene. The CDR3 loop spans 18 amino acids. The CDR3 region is CASSSGLAGVSSTDTQYF. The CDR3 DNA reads TGCGCCAGCAGCTCGGGACTAGCGGGGGTTTCTAGCACAGATACGCAGTATTTT.

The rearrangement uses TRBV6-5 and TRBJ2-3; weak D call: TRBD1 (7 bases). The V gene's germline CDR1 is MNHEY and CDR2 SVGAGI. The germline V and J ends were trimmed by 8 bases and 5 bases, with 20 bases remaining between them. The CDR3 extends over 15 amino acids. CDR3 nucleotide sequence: TGTGCCAGCCAGGGGGGCCACTACCAAGAAGATACGCAGTATTTT. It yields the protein CASQGGHYQEDTQYF.

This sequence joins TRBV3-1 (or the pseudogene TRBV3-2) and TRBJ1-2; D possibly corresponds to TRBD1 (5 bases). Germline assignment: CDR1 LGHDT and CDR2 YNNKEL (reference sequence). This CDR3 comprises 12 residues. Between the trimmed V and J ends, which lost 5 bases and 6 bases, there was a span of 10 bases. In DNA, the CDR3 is TGTGCCAGCAGCAGCGGGGGGGATGGCTACACCTTC. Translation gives CASSSGGDGYTF.

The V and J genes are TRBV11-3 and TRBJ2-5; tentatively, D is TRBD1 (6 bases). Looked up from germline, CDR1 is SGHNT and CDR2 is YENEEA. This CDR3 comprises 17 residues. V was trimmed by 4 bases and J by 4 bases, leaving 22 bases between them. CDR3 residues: CASSSGAGSGLRETQYF. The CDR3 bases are TGTGCCAGCAGCTCAGGGGCAGGCTCTGGTTTGAGAGAGACCCAGTACTTC.

The CDR3 DNA sequence: TGTGCCAGCAGTTACTGGGGGGGGAAAACCTACAATGAGCAGTTCTTC. Translated: CASSYWGGKTYNEQFF. The chain employs TRBV6-2 or TRBV6-3 and TRBJ2-1; 7 bases are shared with TRBD2. The V gene end was trimmed by 1 base and the J gene end by 2 bases; junction bases not matched to a gene: 5. This CDR3 is 16 amino acids long. Germline-derived CDR1 and CDR2 are MNHEY and SVGEGT.

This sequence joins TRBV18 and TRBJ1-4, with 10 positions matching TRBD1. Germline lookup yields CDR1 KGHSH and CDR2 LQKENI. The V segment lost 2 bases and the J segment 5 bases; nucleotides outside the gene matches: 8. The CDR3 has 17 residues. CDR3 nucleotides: TGTGCCAGCTCACCAATGACAGGGGGCGCCCCCAATGAAAAACTGTTTTTT. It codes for CASSPMTGGAPNEKLFF.

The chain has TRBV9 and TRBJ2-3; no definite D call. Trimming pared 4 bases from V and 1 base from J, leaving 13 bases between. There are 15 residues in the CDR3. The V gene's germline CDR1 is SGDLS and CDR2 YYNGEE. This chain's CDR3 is CASSKASTGTDTQYF. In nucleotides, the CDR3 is TGTGCCAGCAGCAAAGCTAGTACGGGCACAGATACGCAGTATTTT.

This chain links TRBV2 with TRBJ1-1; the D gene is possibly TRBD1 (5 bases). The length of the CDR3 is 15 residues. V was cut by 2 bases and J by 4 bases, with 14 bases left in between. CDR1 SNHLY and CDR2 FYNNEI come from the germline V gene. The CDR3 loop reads CASSESLGVATEAFF. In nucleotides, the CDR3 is TGTGCCAGCAGTGAATCGTTAGGGGTGGCCACTGAAGCTTTCTTT.

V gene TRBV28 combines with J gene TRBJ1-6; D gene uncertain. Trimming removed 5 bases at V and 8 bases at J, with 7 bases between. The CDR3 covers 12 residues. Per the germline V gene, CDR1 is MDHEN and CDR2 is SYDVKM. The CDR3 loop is CASSAKDSPLHF. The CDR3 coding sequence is TGTGCCAGCAGTGCGAAAGATTCACCCCTCCACTTT.

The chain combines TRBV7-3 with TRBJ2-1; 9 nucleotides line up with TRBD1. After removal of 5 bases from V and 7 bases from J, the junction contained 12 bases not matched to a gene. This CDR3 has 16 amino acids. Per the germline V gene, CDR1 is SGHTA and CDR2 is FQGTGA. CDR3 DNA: TGTGCCAGCAGCAAAGGTGGGGGGACAGGGTGGAATGAGCAGTTCTTC. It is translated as CASSKGGGTGWNEQFF.

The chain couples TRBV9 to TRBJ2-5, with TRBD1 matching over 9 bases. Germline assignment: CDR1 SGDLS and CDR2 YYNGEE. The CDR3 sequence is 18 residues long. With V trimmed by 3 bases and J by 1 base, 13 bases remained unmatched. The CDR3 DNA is TGTGCCAGCAGCGCGCCAATAGAGGACAGGGGAGGCCAAGAGACCCAGTACTTC. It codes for CASSAPIEDRGGQETQYF.

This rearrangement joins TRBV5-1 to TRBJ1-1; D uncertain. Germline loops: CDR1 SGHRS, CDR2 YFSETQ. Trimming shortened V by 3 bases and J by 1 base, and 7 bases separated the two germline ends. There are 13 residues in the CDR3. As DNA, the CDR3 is TGCGCCAGCAGCTATACAGAGAACACTGAAGCTTTCTTT. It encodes CASSYTENTEAFF.

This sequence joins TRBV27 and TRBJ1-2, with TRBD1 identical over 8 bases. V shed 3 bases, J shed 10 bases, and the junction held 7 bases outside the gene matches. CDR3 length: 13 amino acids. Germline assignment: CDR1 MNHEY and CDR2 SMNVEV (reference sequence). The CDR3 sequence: CASSLWDRQDYTF. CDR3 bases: TGTGCCAGCAGTTTGTGGGACAGGCAGGACTACACCTTC.

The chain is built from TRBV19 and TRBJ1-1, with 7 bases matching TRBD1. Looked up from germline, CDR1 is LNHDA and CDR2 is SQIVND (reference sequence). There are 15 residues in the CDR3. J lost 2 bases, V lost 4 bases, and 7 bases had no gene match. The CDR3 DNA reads TGTGCCAGTAGTAGGGACAGCCCAATTAACACTGAAGCTTTCTTT. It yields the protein CASSRDSPINTEAFF.

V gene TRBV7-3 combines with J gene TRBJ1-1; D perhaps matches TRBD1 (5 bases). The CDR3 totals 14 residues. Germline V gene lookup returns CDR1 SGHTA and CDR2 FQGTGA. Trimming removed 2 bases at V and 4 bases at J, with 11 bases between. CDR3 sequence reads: CASSLQGAGTEAFF. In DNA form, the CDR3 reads TGTGCCAGCAGCTTACAGGGAGCGGGCACTGAAGCTTTCTTT.

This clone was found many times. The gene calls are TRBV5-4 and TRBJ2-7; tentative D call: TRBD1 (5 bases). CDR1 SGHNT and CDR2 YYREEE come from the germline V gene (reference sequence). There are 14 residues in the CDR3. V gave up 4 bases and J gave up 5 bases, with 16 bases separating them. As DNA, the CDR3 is TGTGCCAGCAGCGATTTGCAGGGAAGTAACGAGCAGTACTTC. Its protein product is CASSDLQGSNEQYF.

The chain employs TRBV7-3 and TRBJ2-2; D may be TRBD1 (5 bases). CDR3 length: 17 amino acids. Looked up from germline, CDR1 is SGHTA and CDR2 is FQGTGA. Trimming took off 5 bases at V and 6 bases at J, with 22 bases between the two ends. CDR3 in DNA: TGTGCCAGCAGCCCATACGACTCAGGGTCCGGTCCCGGGGAGCTGTTTTTT. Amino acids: CASSPYDSGSGPGELFF.

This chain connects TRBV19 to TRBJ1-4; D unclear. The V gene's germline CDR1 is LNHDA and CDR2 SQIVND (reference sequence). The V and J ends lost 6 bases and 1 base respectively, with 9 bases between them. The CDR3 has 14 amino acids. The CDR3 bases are TGTGCCAGTAGGGGAGGACTAACTAATGAAAAACTGTTTTTT. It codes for CASRGGLTNEKLFF.

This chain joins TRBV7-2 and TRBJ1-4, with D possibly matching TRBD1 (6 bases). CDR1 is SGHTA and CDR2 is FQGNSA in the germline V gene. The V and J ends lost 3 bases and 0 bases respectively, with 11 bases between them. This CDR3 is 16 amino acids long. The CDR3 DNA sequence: TGTGCCAGCAGCTTGGACAGCGATGCAACTAATGAAAAACTGTTTTTT. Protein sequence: CASSLDSDATNEKLFF.

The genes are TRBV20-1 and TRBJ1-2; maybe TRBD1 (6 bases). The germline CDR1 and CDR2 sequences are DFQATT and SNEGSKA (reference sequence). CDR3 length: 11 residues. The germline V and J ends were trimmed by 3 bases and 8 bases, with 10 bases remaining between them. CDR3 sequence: CSASPGVGYTF. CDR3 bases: TGCAGTGCTAGTCCAGGGGTAGGCTACACCTTC.

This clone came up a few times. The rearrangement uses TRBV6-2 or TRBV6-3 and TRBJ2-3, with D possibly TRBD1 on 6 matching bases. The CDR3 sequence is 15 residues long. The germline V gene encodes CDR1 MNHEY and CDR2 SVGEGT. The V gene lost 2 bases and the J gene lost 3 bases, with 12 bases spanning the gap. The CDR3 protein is CASSYPAGQTDTQYF. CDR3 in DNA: TGTGCCAGCAGTTACCCCGCCGGACAGACAGATACGCAGTATTTT.

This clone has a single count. The CDR3 DNA reads as TGTGCCAGCAGCTTGGACCAGGGCATGAACACTGAAGCTTTCTTT. This sequence encodes CASSLDQGMNTEAFF. This sequence joins TRBV5-4 and TRBJ1-1, with TRBD1 as a possible D gene (5 bases). Germline V CDR1 and CDR2: SGHNT, YYREEE (reference sequence). This CDR3 has 15 amino acids. The ends were cut back, 0 bases at V and 0 bases at J, with 9 bases in the middle.